Below, 9 T cell receptor beta chains from the same sample are listed, as sequenced in a study of blood T cell repertoires in COVID-19. Libraries were prepared by immunoSEQ multiplex PCR; TCRdb keeps only in-frame clonotypes and omits some of them. The sample shows around 210,000 clones, 86% of them seen only once. Sequenced: peripheral blood. The source of these receptors is a woman between 65 and 79 years old with acute or convalescent COVID-19.

V gene TRBV5-8 combines with J gene TRBJ1-1; D is undetermined. CDR3 size: 15 residues. Germline V CDR1 and CDR2: SGHTS, YDEGEE. Trimming took off 0 bases at V and 8 bases at J, with 17 bases between the two ends. The chain's CDR3 is CASSLGRTTLSEAFF. The CDR3 bases are TGTGCCAGCAGCTTGGGCCGGACTACGCTTAGCGAAGCTTTCTTT.

The gene calls are TRBV7-3 and TRBJ2-3; D perhaps matches TRBD1 (6 bases). V shed 6 bases and J shed 1 base, with 14 bases lying between them. CDR3 length: 15 amino acids. Germline V gene data show CDR1 as SGHTA and CDR2 as FQGTGA. Here the CDR3 DNA reads TGTGCCAGCAGTCCCCTTGCAGGGGGCACAGATACGCAGTATTTT. Encoded protein: CASSPLAGGTDTQYF.

The J gene is TRBJ2-3, the V gene TRBV11-3; D may be TRBD2 (6 bases). The V gene's germline CDR1 is SGHNT and CDR2 YENEEA. With 3 bases removed from V and 0 bases from J, the gap between germline ends came to 10 bases. This CDR3 comprises 15 residues. The CDR3 region is CASSFSSVSTDTQYF. The CDR3 DNA reads as TGTGCCAGCAGCTTTTCTAGCGTTAGCACAGATACGCAGTATTTT.

This sequence joins TRBV5-5 and TRBJ1-2, with 7 bases aligning to TRBD1. Germline V gives CDR1 SGHKS, CDR2 YYEKEE (reference sequence). The CDR3 length is 15 residues. V shed 4 bases and J 1 base; nucleotides not matched to a gene: 7. The CDR3 region has the DNA TGTGCCAGCAGCGGCAGGGGGAGTAATAACTATGGCTACACCTTC. Protein product: CASSGRGSNNYGYTF.

The rearrangement joins TRBV11-1 to TRBJ2-5; D gene uncertain. V was clipped by 1 base and J by 5 bases, with 8 bases between them. Germline V gives CDR1 SGHAT, CDR2 FQDESV (reference sequence). The CDR3 contains 13 residues. The CDR3 sequence is CASSLGLSETQYF. The CDR3 nucleotides are TGTGCCAGCAGCTTAGGGCTGTCGGAGACCCAGTACTTC.

The rearrangement uses TRBV2 and TRBJ1-3; tentatively, D is TRBD1 (6 bases). Germline CDR1 reads SNHLY; CDR2 reads FYNNEI. V gave up 9 bases and J gave up 0 bases, with 15 bases separating them. The CDR3 runs 15 residues. CDR3 DNA sequence: TGTGCCAGTAGGGGGGGCCGGAACTCTGGAAACACCATATATTTT. This translates into CASRGGRNSGNTIYF. The full variable domain, completed using reference TRBV2 and TRBJ1-3, is EPEVTQTPSHQVTQMGQEVILRCVPISNHLYFYWYRQILGQKVEFLVSFYNNEISEKSEIFDDQFSVERPDGSNFTLKIRSTKLEDSAMYFCASRGGRNSGNTIYFGEGSWLTVV.

V usage is TRBV10-3 and J usage is TRBJ2-2; 7 bases fit TRBD1. Looked up from germline, CDR1 is ENHRY and CDR2 is SYGVKD. J gave up 2 bases and V 6 bases, and 6 bases lay outside the gene matches. CDR3 length: 15 amino acids. The CDR3 is CAISEDRANTGELFF. CDR3 DNA sequence: TGTGCCATCAGCGAAGACAGGGCAAACACCGGGGAGCTGTTTTTT.

This chain joins TRBV19 and TRBJ2-2, with 8 bases matching TRBD2. Germline V gene lookup returns CDR1 LNHDA and CDR2 SQIVND (reference sequence). Unmatched junction bases numbered 10, after V lost 3 bases and J lost 4 bases. The CDR3 covers 17 residues. CDR3 loop: CASSIRGTGGLTGELFF. The CDR3 nucleotides are TGTGCCAGTAGTATTCGGGGTACGGGAGGGCTCACCGGGGAGCTGTTTTTT.

The chain links TRBV11-3 to TRBJ2-1; TRBD2 agrees at 10 bases. Germline assignment: CDR1 SGHNT and CDR2 YENEEA. This CDR3 contains 13 residues. J gave up 3 bases and V 7 bases, and 0 bases lay outside the gene matches. CDR3 protein: CASKRGGYNEQFF. CDR3 sequence (DNA): TGTGCCAGCAAGCGGGGGGGCTACAATGAGCAGTTCTTC.